This is a list of T cell receptor beta chains from one sample in a study of T cells in Graves' hyperthyroidism and ophthalmopathy. TCRdb reanalysed the multiplex PCR reads using MiXCR and keeps one entry per CDR3 protein. The sample consists of 550,000 to 800,000 distinct CDR3 sequences, roughly 17% of them appearing once. Input material: blood. These receptors were obtained from a man between 45 and 60 years old with Graves' hyperthyroidism. Both conserved end residues are part of each CDR3. The D gene is left open where the match is weak. Size is stated for part of the rows, as once, few or many counts, or as a class when the clone is expanded.

TRBJ2-7	few	TRBD2	TRBV5-1	CASSQITSGRDEQYF	TGCGCCAGCAGCCAAATTACTAGCGGGAGGGACGAGCAGTACTTC
TRBJ1-1	many	NA	TRBV7-8	CASSLGWAGTEAFF	TGTGCCAGCAGCTTAGGGTGGGCGGGAACCGAAGCTTTCTTT
TRBJ1-1	many	NA	TRBV6-2/TRBV6-3	CASGSALNTEAFF	TGTGCCAGCGGCTCCGCCTTGAACACTGAAGCTTTCTTT
TRBJ2-5	NA	NA	TRBV7-4	CASRFCASSLKDNWRAQETQYF	NA
TRBJ2-1	NA	NA	TRBV9	CASSPRAQVYNEQFF	TGTGCCAGCAGCCCCCGGGCCCAGGTTTACAATGAGCAGTTCTTC
TRBJ2-6	many	NA	TRBV28	CASSLGGAGGANVLTF	TGTGCCAGCAGTTTAGGGGGCGCGGGTGGGGCCAACGTCCTGACTTTC
TRBJ1-3	few	NA	TRBV5-6	CASSFRRWGLPGNTIYF	TGTGCCAGCAGCTTTAGGCGGTGGGGACTTCCTGGAAACACCATATATTTT
TRBJ1-5	few	NA	TRBV7-3	CASSSQPGPPHNQPQHF	TGTGCCAGCAGCTCCCAGCCGGGCCCCCCGCACAATCAGCCCCAGCATTTT
TRBJ1-2	many	NA	TRBV12-3/TRBV12-4	CASSSADYGYTF	TGTGCCAGCAGTTCGGCAGACTATGGCTACACCTTC
TRBJ2-6	NA	NA	TRBV28	CASSSVFGRSGANVLTF	TGTGCCAGCAGTTCCGTATTCGGCAGGTCTGGGGCCAACGTCCTGACTTTC
TRBJ1-1	many	NA	TRBV28	CASRIEGRTGNTEAFF	TGTGCCAGCAGGATAGAGGGGCGGACGGGAAACACTGAAGCTTTCTTT
TRBJ2-2	NA	NA	TRBV3-1	CASSQDFGATNTGELFF	TGTGCCAGCAGCCAAGATTTCGGGGCGACGAACACCGGGGAGCTGTTTTTT
TRBJ1-5	NA	NA	TRBV24-1	CATLTCLNQPQHF	TGTGCCACCCTCACTTGTCTAAATCAGCCCCAGCATTTT
TRBJ2-7	many	TRBD2	TRBV5-8	CASSKGLAGSYEQYF	TGTGCCAGCAGCAAAGGACTAGCGGGATCCTACGAGCAGTACTTC
TRBJ2-7	many	NA	TRBV27	CASSLRSGRTYEQYF	TGTGCCAGCAGTTTACGGAGCGGAAGGACCTACGAGCAGTACTTC
TRBJ2-1	NA	NA	TRBV6-1	CASSFRPNHYNEQFF	TGTGCCAGCAGTTTCCGACCAAACCACTACAATGAGCAGTTCTTC
TRBJ2-7	many	NA	TRBV7-9	CASSLPFGHSYEQYF	TGTGCCAGCAGCTTACCCTTCGGACATTCCTACGAGCAGTACTTC
TRBJ1-4	few	TRBD1	TRBV12-3/TRBV12-4	CASRVGGGGEKLFF	TGTGCCAGCAGGGTTGGAGGGGGCGGTGAAAAACTGTTTTTT
TRBJ1-5	NA	TRBD1	TRBV12-3/TRBV12-4	CASKAGQGVGQPRHF	TGTGCCAGCAAGGCAGGGCAGGGGGTAGGTCAGCCCCGGCATTTT
TRBJ2-5	NA	TRBD2	TRBV6-5	CASSYRGLAGEETQYF	TGTGCCAGCAGTTATCGGGGACTAGCGGGAGAAGAGACCCAGTACTTC
TRBJ1-1	many	TRBD1	TRBV19	CASSARQGANTEAFF	TGTGCCAGTAGTGCCCGACAGGGGGCGAACACTGAAGCTTTCTTT
TRBJ2-6	many	NA	TRBV19	CASSSGVNGGANVLTF	TGTGCCAGTAGTTCGGGAGTGAACGGTGGGGCCAACGTCCTGACTTTC
TRBJ2-2	NA	NA	TRBV19	CASSIGLRQNTGELFF	TGTGCCAGTAGTATAGGCCTTCGACAGAACACCGGGGAGCTGTTTTTT
TRBJ2-7	NA	TRBD2	TRBV20-1	CSARDPSGSYYEQYF	TGCAGTGCTAGAGATCCCAGCGGGAGTTACTACGAGCAGTACTTC
TRBJ1-1	many	NA	TRBV20-1	CSAREPAGRDTEAFF	TGCAGTGCTAGAGAGCCAGCGGGGCGCGACACTGAAGCTTTCTTT
TRBJ2-7	few	NA	TRBV4-3	CASSQGIASYEQYF	TGCGCCAGCAGCCAAGGAATAGCCTCCTACGAGCAGTACTTC
TRBJ2-1	NA	NA	TRBV18	CASSPPASLYYNEQFF	TGTGCCAGCTCACCACCGGCTAGCTTGTACTACAATGAGCAGTTCTTC
TRBJ2-1	once	TRBD2	TRBV6-2/TRBV6-3	CASSEPGLAGGSNNEQFF	TGTGCCAGCAGTGAACCGGGACTAGCGGGAGGGTCAAACAATGAGCAGTTCTTC
TRBJ2-1	few	TRBD2	TRBV18	CASSPNLAGGTNEQFF	TGTGCCAGCTCACCAAACCTAGCGGGAGGCACCAATGAGCAGTTCTTC
TRBJ2-1	once	NA	TRBV28	CASTPLWSAPNSYNEQFF	TGTGCCAGCACGCCCCTGTGGTCGGCACCAAACTCCTACAATGAGCAGTTCTTC
TRBJ2-3	NA	TRBD2	TRBV2	CASSEGASGSRTQYF	TGTGCCAGCAGTGAAGGGGCTAGCGGGAGTCGCACGCAGTATTTT
TRBJ2-1	few	NA	TRBV19	CASSTNYNEQFF	TGTGCCAGTAGTACCAACTACAATGAGCAGTTCTTC
TRBJ1-2	NA	NA	TRBV20-1	CSVETMDYGYTF	TGCAGTGTCGAAACCATGGACTATGGCTACACCTTC
TRBJ2-3	many	NA	TRBV28	CASGIGTGLGRTQYF	TGTGCCAGCGGGATAGGGACAGGACTAGGGAGGACGCAGTATTTT
TRBJ2-7	NA	NA	TRBV4-2	CASSQEDSSHEQYF	TGTGCCAGCAGCCAAGAGGACAGCTCCCACGAGCAGTACTTC
TRBJ2-3	many	NA	TRBV28	CASVPGGGAIRTDTQYF	TGTGCCAGCGTCCCTGGCGGAGGGGCGATTCGCACAGATACGCAGTATTTT
TRBJ2-7	few	TRBD2	TRBV19	CASRSSGLADYEQYF	TGTGCCAGTAGGTCCTCGGGACTAGCGGATTACGAGCAGTACTTC
TRBJ2-7	many	NA	TRBV6-2/TRBV6-3	CASSYFGTLYEQYF	TGTGCCAGCAGTTACTTCGGGACACTCTACGAGCAGTACTTC
TRBJ2-7	many	NA	TRBV27	CASSYMSGSEQYF	TGTGCCAGCAGCTACATGTCGGGATCGGAGCAGTACTTC
TRBJ2-7	NA	TRBD1	TRBV11-2	CASSYGQVTYEQYF	TGTGCCAGCAGCTATGGACAGGTAACCTACGAGCAGTACTTC
TRBJ2-7	few	TRBD2	TRBV5-1	CASSPPGLAGAQVREQYF	TGCGCCAGCAGCCCACCGGGACTAGCGGGAGCGCAGGTCCGCGAGCAGTACTTC
TRBJ2-1	NA	TRBD2	TRBV20-1	CSGTGTSGYSYNEQFF	TGCAGTGGTACCGGGACTAGCGGTTACTCCTACAATGAGCAGTTCTTC
TRBJ1-2	many	TRBD1	TRBV28	CASTTPQLRTGIFYGYTF	TGTGCCAGCACCACCCCCCAGCTCCGGACAGGGATTTTCTATGGCTACACCTTC
TRBJ2-7	NA	TRBD1	TRBV12-3/TRBV12-4	CASSFLIFGTGDSYEQYF	TGTGCCAGCAGTTTCCTCATTTTTGGGACAGGAGATTCCTACGAGCAGTACTTC
TRBJ2-7	NA	TRBD2	TRBV11-2	CASRIQTSRYEQYF	TGTGCCAGCAGGATACAGACTAGCAGATACGAGCAGTACTTC
TRBJ1-2	many	NA	TRBV24-1	CATSDLLGGYTF	TGTGCCACCAGTGATTTGCTAGGGGGCTACACCTTC
TRBJ2-2	NA	NA	TRBV10-3	CAISDSGGLATGELFF	TGTGCCATCAGTGATTCAGGGGGGTTGGCCACCGGGGAGCTGTTTTTT
TRBJ1-5	NA	TRBD1	TRBV28	CASRDREGQPQHF	TGTGCCAGCCGGGACAGGGAGGGTCAGCCCCAGCATTTT
TRBJ1-5	NA	NA	TRBV28	CASSSPYAGANNQPQHF	TGTGCCAGCAGTTCACCCTATGCGGGGGCAAACAATCAGCCCCAGCATTTT
TRBJ2-5	many	NA	TRBV24-1	CATSGPSQETQYF	TGTGCCACCAGTGGTCCTTCACAAGAGACCCAGTACTTC
TRBJ2-7	few	TRBD1	TRBV20-1	CSARDPGQGAEEQYF	TGCAGTGCTAGAGATCCAGGACAGGGGGCCGAGGAGCAGTACTTC
TRBJ2-2	many	NA	TRBV7-6	CASSLIGSDTGELFF	TGTGCCAGCAGCTTAATCGGGTCGGACACCGGGGAGCTGTTTTTT
TRBJ1-2	many	NA	TRBV28	CASSHGTFPYGYTF	TGTGCCAGCAGTCACGGGACCTTCCCCTATGGCTACACCTTC
TRBJ1-3	many	NA	TRBV28	CASRQHLDLNTIYF	TGTGCCAGCAGGCAACACTTGGATTTGAACACCATATATTTT
TRBJ2-7	few	TRBD2	TRBV20-1	CSAYLPPGTRSYEQYF	TGCAGTGCTTACCTACCGCCCGGGACTAGGTCCTACGAGCAGTACTTC